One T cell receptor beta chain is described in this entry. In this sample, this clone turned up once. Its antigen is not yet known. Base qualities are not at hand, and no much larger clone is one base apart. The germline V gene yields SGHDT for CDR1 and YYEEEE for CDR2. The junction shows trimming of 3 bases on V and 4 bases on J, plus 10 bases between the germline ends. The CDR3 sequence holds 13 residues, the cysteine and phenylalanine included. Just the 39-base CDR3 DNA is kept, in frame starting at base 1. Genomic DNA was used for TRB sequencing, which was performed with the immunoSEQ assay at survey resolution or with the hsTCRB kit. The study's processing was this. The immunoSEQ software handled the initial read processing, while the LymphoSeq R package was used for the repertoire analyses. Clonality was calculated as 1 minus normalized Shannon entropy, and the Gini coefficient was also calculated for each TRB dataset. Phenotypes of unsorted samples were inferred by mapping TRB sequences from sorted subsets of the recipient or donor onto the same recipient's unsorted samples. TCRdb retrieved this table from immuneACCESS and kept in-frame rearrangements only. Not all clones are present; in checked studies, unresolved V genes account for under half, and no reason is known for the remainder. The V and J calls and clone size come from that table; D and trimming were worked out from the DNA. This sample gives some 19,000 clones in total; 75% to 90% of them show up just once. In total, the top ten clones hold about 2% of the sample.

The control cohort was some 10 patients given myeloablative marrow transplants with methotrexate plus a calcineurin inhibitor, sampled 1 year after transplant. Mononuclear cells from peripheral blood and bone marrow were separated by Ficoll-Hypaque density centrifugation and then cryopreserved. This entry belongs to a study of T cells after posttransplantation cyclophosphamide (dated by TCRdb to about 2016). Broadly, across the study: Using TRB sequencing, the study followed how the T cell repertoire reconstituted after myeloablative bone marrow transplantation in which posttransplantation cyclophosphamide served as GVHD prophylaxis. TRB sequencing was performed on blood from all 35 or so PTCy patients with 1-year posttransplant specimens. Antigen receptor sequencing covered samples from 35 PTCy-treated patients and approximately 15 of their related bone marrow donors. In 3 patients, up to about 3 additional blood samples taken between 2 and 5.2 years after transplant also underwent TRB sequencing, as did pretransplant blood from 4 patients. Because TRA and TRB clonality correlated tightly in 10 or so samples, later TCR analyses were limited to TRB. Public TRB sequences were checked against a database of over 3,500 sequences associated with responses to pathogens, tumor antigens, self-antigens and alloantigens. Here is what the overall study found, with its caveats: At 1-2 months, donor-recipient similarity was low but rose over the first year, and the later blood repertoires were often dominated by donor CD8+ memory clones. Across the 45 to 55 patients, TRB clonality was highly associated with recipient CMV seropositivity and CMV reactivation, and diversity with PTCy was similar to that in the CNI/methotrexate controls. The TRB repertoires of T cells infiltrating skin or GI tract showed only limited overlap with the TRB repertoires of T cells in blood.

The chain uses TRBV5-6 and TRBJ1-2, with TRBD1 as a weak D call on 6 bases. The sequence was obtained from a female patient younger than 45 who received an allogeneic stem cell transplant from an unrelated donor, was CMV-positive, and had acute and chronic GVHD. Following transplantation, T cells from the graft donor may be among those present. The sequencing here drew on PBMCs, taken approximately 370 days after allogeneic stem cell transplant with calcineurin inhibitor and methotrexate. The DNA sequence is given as TGTGCCAGCAGCTCCGTGGGGGCCTATGGCTACACCTTC. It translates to CASSSVGAYGYTF.